This T cell receptor beta chain stems from a study of monozygotic twins with inflammatory bowel disease. Study-level findings and limits: No discrimination was achieved between different T cell subtypes.

On this clonotype: Its antigen is as yet unknown.

No DNA is given; TCRdb re-called the 5' RACE reads and lists each CDR3 protein once. The listing records a few hundred thousand distinct CDR3 sequences. The specimen was blood. The clonotype originates from a human donor with ulcerative colitis or Crohn's disease, or a healthy co-twin of an affected twin (not recorded which).

The CDR3 loop reads CASSVGFGNTIYF. The rearrangement joins TRBV9 to TRBJ1-3. This CDR3 has 13 residues. Per the germline V gene, CDR1 is SGDLS and CDR2 is YYNGEE.